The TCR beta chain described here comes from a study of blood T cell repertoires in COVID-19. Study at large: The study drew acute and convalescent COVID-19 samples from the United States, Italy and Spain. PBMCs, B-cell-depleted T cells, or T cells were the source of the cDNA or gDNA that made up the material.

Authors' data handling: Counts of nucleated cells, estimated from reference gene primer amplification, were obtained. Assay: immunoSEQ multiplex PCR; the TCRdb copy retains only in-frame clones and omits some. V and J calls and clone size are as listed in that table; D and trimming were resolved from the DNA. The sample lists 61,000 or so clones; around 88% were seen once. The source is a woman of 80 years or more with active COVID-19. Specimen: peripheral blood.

As DNA, the CDR3 is TGTGCCAGCAGTGAAGCCTCTAAAGGCGGGCGTACTAAACTGTTTTTT. Translation: CASSEASKGGRTKLFF. The rearrangement uses TRBV2 and TRBJ1-4; D unclear. CDR1 and CDR2 (germline): SNHLY, FYNNEI. CDR3 size: 16 residues. V lost 0 bases and J 11 bases, leaving 19 bases between the germline ends.